The following is a TCR beta chain sequence with its context. Its cognate antigen is unknown. With a J-beta primer mix and a sample-barcoded 5' primer, a second PCR ran about 6 to 11 cycles. Tagging of each cDNA molecule was performed by a template-switch adaptor with 12 random nucleotides. TCRdb redid the calling of the 5' RACE reads with MiXCR, one entry per CDR3 protein. The profile shows approximately 490,000 distinct CDR3 sequences, about 24% of them singletons. The data stem from a study of blood T cells in healthy people across ages. General study results and limits: Higher diversity and more naive CD4+ cells were features of long-lived donors, compared to aged donors.

The CDR3 covers 16 residues. In addition, the sample was reused for a study of T cells of mothers and their children. From that second work: Per child, 2.5 million to 3 million TCR beta CDR3 reads were obtained, against over 8 million per mother. The data showed no persistent microchimeric T cell clones.

The sample comprised blood. V gene TRBV12-3 or TRBV12-4 combines with J gene TRBJ2-5; 15 bases agree with TRBD2. The closer fit of TRBJ2-1 to the DNA end suggests the J call may be wrong. This sequence originates from a boy aged 10-17 years in good health. CDR3 loop: CASSFGLAGGPDEQFF. The DNA for the CDR3 is TGTGCCAGCAGTTTCGGACTAGCGGGGGGGCCGGATGAGCAGTTCTTC.